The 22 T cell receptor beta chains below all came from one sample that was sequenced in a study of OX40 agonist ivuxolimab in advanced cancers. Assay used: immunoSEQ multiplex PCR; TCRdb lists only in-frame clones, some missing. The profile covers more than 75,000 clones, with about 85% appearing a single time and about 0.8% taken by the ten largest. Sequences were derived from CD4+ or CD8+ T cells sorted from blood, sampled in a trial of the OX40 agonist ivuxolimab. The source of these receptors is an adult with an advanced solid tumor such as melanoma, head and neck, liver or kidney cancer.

CDR3 sequence: CASSSRPADTQYF. The CDR3, as DNA: TGTGCCAGCAGCTCCCGTCCTGCAGATACGCAGTATTTT. The chain recombines TRBV7-2 with TRBJ2-3; D gene uncertain. Trimming shortened V by 4 bases and J by 4 bases, and 9 bases separated the two germline ends. Germline loops: CDR1 SGHTA, CDR2 FQGNSA. The CDR3 runs to 13 residues.

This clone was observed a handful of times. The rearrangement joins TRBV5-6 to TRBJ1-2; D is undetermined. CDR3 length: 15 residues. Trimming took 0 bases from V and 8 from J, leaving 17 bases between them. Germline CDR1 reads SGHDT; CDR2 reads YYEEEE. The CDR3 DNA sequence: TGTGCCAGCAGCTTGGAAGGTGTACCCTCTCGGGGCTACACCTTC. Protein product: CASSLEGVPSRGYTF.

The CDR3 sequence is CASSADRGAFNEQFF. DNA for the CDR3: TGTGCCAGCAGCGCGGACAGGGGGGCTTTCAATGAGCAGTTCTTC. The chain recombines TRBV7-3 with TRBJ2-1, with 10 nucleotides matching TRBD1. There are 15 residues in the CDR3. Germline V gene sequence: CDR1 SGHTA, CDR2 FQGTGA. Germline trimming cut 5 bases from V and 6 bases from J; bases unmatched to any gene: 7.

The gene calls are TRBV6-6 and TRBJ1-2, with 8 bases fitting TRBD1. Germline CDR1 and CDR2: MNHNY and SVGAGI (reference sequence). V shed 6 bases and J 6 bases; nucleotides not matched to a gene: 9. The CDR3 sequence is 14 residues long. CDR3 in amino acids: CASSSRQGRHGYTF. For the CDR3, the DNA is TGTGCCAGCAGCTCTAGACAGGGGAGGCATGGCTACACCTTC.

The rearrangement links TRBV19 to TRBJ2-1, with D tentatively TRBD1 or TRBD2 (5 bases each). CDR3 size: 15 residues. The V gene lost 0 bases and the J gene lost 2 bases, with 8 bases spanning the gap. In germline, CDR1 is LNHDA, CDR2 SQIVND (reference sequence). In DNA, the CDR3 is TGTGCCAGTAGTATAGAAGGGACCACCTACAATGAGCAGTTCTTC. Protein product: CASSIEGTTYNEQFF.

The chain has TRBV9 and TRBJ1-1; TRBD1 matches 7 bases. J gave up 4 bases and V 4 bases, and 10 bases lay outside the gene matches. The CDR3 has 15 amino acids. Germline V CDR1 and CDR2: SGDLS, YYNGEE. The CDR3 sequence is CASSPTGEGATEAFF. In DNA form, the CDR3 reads TGTGCCAGCAGCCCCACAGGGGAAGGGGCCACTGAAGCTTTCTTT.

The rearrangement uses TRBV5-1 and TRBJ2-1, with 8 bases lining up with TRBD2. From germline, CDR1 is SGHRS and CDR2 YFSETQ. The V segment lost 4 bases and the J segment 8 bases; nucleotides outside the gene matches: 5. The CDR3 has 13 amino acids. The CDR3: CASSGTSGHEQFF. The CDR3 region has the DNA TGCGCCAGCAGCGGTACTAGCGGACATGAGCAGTTCTTC.

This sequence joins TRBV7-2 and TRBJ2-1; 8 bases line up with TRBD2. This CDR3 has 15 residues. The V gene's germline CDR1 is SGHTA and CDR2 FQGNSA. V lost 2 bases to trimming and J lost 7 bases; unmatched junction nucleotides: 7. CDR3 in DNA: TGTGCCAGCAGCTTAACTAGCGGAGCCCAGAATGAGCAGTTCTTC. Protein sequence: CASSLTSGAQNEQFF.

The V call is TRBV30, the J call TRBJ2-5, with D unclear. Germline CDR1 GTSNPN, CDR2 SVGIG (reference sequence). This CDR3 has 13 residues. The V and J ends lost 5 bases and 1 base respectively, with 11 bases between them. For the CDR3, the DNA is TGTGCCTGGGCCAGAAAATCCCAAGAGACCCAGTACTTC. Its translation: CAWARKSQETQYF.

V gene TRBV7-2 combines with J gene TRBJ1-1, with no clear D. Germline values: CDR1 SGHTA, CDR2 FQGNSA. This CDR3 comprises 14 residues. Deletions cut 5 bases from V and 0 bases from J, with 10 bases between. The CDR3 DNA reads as TGTGCCAGCAGCCCGACAAGCATGAACACTGAAGCTTTCTTT. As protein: CASSPTSMNTEAFF.

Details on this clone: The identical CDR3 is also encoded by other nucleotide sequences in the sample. CDR3 coding DNA: TGTGCCAGCAGTTACGGCGGCACTGAAGCTTTCTTT. This codes for CASSYGGTEAFF. This chain connects TRBV6-6 to TRBJ1-1, with D hard to call. With 2 bases removed from V and 4 bases from J, the gap between germline ends came to 5 bases. Germline CDR1 MNHNY, CDR2 SVGAGI (reference sequence). This CDR3 has 12 amino acids.

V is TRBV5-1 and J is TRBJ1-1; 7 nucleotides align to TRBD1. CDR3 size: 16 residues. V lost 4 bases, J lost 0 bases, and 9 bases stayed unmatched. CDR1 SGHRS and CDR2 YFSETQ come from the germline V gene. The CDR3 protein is CASSPSTGLMNTEAFF. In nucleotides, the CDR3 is TGCGCCAGCAGCCCGTCGACAGGGCTCATGAACACTGAAGCTTTCTTT. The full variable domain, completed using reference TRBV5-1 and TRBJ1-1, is KAGVTQTPRYLIKTRGQQVTLSCSPISGHRSVSWYQQTPGQGLQFLFEYFSETQRNKGNFPGRFSGRQFSNSRSEMNVSTLELGDSALYLCASSPSTGLMNTEAFFGQGTRLTVV.

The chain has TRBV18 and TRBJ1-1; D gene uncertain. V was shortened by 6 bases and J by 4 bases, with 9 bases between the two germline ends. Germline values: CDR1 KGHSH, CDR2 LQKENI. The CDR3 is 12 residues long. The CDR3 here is CASSYIPTEAFF. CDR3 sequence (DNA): TGTGCCAGCTCTTACATCCCCACTGAAGCTTTCTTT.

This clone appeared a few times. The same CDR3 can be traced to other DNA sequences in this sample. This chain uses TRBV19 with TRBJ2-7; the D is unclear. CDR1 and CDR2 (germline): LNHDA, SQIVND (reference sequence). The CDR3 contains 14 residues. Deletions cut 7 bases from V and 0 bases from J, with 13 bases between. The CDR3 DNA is TGTGCCAGTAAAGTGGCTGTTAGCTCCTACGAGCAGTACTTC. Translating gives CASKVAVSSYEQYF.

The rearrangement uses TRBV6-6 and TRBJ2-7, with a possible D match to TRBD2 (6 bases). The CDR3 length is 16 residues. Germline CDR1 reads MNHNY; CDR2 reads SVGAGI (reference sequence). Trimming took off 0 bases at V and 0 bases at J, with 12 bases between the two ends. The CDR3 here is CASSYSGGRYSYEQYV. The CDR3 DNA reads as TGTGCCAGCAGTTACTCGGGGGGAAGGTACTCCTACGAGCAGTACGTC.

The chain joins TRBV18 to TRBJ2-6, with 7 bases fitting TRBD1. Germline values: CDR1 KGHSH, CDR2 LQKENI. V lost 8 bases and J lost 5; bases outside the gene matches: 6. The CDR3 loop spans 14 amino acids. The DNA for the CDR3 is TGTGCCAGCCAAGGGGGCGCCTGGGCCAACGTCCTGACTTTC. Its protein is CASQGGAWANVLTF.

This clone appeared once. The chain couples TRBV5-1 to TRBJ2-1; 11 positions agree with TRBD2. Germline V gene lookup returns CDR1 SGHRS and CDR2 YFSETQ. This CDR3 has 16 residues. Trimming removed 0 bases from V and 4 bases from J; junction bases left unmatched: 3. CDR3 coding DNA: TGCGCCAGCAGCTTGGGGGGGACTAGCGGATACAATGAGCAGTTCTTC. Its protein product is CASSLGGTSGYNEQFF.

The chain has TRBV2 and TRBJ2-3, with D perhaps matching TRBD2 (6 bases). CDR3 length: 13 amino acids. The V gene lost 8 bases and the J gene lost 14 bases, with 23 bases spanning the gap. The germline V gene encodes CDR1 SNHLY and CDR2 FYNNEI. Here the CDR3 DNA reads TGTGCCAGCTTCCGGTCCGGAGGGGCCGGTGTGTATTTT. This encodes CASFRSGGAGVYF.

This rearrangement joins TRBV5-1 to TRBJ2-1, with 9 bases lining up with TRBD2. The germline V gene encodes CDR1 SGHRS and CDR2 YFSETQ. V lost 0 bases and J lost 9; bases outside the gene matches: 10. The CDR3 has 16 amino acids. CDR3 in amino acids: CASSLGSAGGPPEQFF. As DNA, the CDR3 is TGCGCCAGCAGCTTGGGGTCTGCGGGAGGGCCCCCTGAGCAGTTCTTC.

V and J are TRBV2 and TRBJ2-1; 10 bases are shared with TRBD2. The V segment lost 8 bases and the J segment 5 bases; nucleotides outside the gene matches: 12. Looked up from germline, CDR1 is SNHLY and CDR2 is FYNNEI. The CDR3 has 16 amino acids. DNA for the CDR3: TGTGCCAGCCGGGGGAGCGGGAGGGCTTTCAACAATGAGCAGTTCTTC. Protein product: CASRGSGRAFNNEQFF.

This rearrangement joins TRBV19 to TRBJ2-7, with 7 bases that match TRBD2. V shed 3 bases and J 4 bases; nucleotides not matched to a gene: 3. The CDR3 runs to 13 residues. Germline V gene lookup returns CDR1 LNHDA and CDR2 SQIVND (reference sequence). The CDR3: CASSIGEGYEQYF. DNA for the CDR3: TGTGCCAGTAGTATCGGGGAGGGGTACGAGCAGTACTTC.

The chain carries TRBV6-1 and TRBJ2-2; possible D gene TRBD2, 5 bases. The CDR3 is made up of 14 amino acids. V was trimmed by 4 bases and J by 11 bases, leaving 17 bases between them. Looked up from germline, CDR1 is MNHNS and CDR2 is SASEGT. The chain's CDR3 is CASSGGSARTELFF. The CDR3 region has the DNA TGTGCCAGCAGTGGAGGGAGCGCTCGCACAGAGCTGTTTTTT.